These T cell receptor beta chains were read from a single sample in a study of graft-versus-host responses after intestinal transplantation. Some clones are missing from TCRdb's copy, which holds only in-frame ones; the method was immunoSEQ multiplex PCR. Among around 30,000 clones, about 90% were seen once, and the ten largest hold 9.5% to 13%. The sequencing here drew on PBMCs, taken nearly 470 days after intestinal transplantation. The receptors come from a human patient who received an intestinal transplant, so some T cells may come from the graft donor. Both conserved end residues are part of each CDR3. The D gene is left open where the match is weak. Size tells how often a clone was seen (once, few, many) or the class of an expanded clone, and some rows leave it out.

V: TRBV30
J: TRBJ1-3
D: -
size: -
DNA: TGTGCCTGGAGTGGGTCTTGGGGGAACACCATATATTTT
CDR3: CAWSGSWGNTIYF

V: TRBV10-2
J: TRBJ1-2
D: TRBD1
size: once
DNA: TGCGCCAGCAGTGAGCAGGGGGTAGTCACCTATGGCTACACCTTC
CDR3: CASSEQGVVTYGYTF

V: TRBV10-2
J: TRBJ2-5
D: TRBD1
size: -
DNA: TGCGCCAGCAAACCCCGGGACAGGGGATTCGAGACCCAGTACTTC
CDR3: CASKPRDRGFETQYF

V: TRBV19
J: TRBJ1-1
D: -
size: -
DNA: TGTGCCAGTAGAAACACTGAAGCTTTCTTT
CDR3: CASRNTEAFF

V: TRBV28
J: TRBJ1-4
D: TRBD1
size: -
DNA: TGTGCCAGCAGTTTATATAGAGTGAGGGCCGGGACAGTTAATGAAAAACTGTTTTTT
CDR3: CASSLYRVRAGTVNEKLFF

V: TRBV5-1
J: TRBJ2-7
D: TRBD2
size: -
DNA: TGCGCCAGCAGCTTGGGCGGGAGTGGGACCTACGAGCAGTACTTC
CDR3: CASSLGGSGTYEQYF

V: TRBV6-5
J: TRBJ2-7
D: TRBD1
size: -
DNA: TGTGCCAGCGGCTCCGGGACAGCCTACGAGCAGTACTTC
CDR3: CASGSGTAYEQYF

V: TRBV11-3
J: TRBJ2-3
D: TRBD2
size: -
DNA: TGTGCCAGCAGCGAGCGGGGGGGAACAGATACGCAGTATTTT
CDR3: CASSERGGTDTQYF

V: TRBV7-2
J: TRBJ1-6
D: -
size: -
DNA: TGTGCCAGCAGCTTAGGCTCGGGGGGAGATTCACCCCTCCACTTT
CDR3: CASSLGSGGDSPLHF

V: TRBV19
J: TRBJ2-6
D: -
size: -
DNA: TGTGCCAGTAGTCAACTCCCCCTGGGACACTCTGGGGCCAACGTCCTGACTTTC
CDR3: CASSQLPLGHSGANVLTF

V: TRBV10-1
J: TRBJ2-5
D: TRBD2
size: -
DNA: TGCGCCAGCAGTGAGTCAAGGACTAGCGGGTTCCAAGAGACCCAGTACTTC
CDR3: CASSESRTSGFQETQYF

V: TRBV7-2
J: TRBJ2-2
D: -
size: -
DNA: TGTGCCAGCAGCTTAGCGCCAGGGGCGAACACCGGGGAGCTGTTTTTT
CDR3: CASSLAPGANTGELFF

V: TRBV5-4
J: TRBJ2-2
D: -
size: -
DNA: TGTGCCAGCAGCTTGGCCAGGGGTCCCGGGGAGCTGTTTTTT
CDR3: CASSLARGPGELFF

V: TRBV2
J: TRBJ1-5
D: TRBD1
size: -
DNA: TGTGCCAGCAGTGTACAGGGGGCTAGCAATCAGTCCCAGCATTTT
CDR3: CASSVQGASNQSQHF

V: TRBV7-2
J: TRBJ2-7
D: -
size: few
DNA: TGTGCCAGCAGCTTACTATACAATACAGAGCAGTACTTC
CDR3: CASSLLYNTEQYF

V: TRBV30
J: TRBJ2-2
D: -
size: -
DNA: TGTGCCTTGAGGCAGGGGAATCGGGAGCTGTTTTTT
CDR3: CALRQGNRELFF

V: TRBV5-1
J: TRBJ2-2
D: -
size: once
DNA: TGCGCCAGCAGCCCCTTACCTGACACCGGGGAGCTGTTTTTT
CDR3: CASSPLPDTGELFF

V: TRBV11-2
J: TRBJ2-1
D: -
size: few
DNA: TGTGCCAGCAGCTTAGTCAGGCACAATGAGCAGTTCTTC
CDR3: CASSLVRHNEQFF

V: TRBV7-9
J: TRBJ1-4
D: -
size: -
DNA: TGTGCCAGCAGCTCGAGATCCCCCACAGAAAGGCTGTTTTTT
CDR3: CASSSRSPTERLFF

V: TRBV6-1
J: TRBJ2-2
D: -
size: -
DNA: TGTGCCAGCAGTGAAGCGGGCCATTGGGGAACCGGGGAGCTGTTTTTT
CDR3: CASSEAGHWGTGELFF

V: TRBV4-1
J: TRBJ2-7
D: TRBD2
size: -
DNA: TGCGCCAGCAGTCAAAGGGACTATACCTACGAGCAGTACTTC
CDR3: CASSQRDYTYEQYF

V: TRBV7-6
J: TRBJ2-2
D: -
size: -
DNA: TGTGCCAGCAGCTTAGCAGGAGGGAACACCGGGGAGCTGTTTTTT
CDR3: CASSLAGGNTGELFF

V: TRBV19
J: TRBJ1-1
D: TRBD1
size: -
DNA: TGTGCCAGTAGTACTCAGACGTCCGGGACAGGGTTGAACACTGAAGCTTTCTTT
CDR3: CASSTQTSGTGLNTEAFF

V: TRBV18
J: TRBJ1-1
D: -
size: -
DNA: TGTGCCAGCTCCAGCCCACCACAGGGTTGCACTGAAGCTTTCTTT
CDR3: CASSSPPQGCTEAFF

V: TRBV9
J: TRBJ1-3
D: -
size: -
DNA: TGTGCCAGCAGCGTAGACGGGGAATCGTCCGGAAACACCATATATTTT
CDR3: CASSVDGESSGNTIYF

V: TRBV5-4
J: TRBJ1-3
D: -
size: -
DNA: TGTGCCAGCAGCATCGGGGCAGATAGAAACACCATATATTTT
CDR3: CASSIGADRNTIYF

V: TRBV5-4
J: TRBJ1-2
D: TRBD1
size: -
DNA: TGTGCCAGCAGCTTGGTTACAGGGGCACTTTTTAACTATGGCTACACCTTC
CDR3: CASSLVTGALFNYGYTF

V: TRBV4-1
J: TRBJ1-5
D: TRBD1
size: -
DNA: TGCGCCAGCAGCCCGAAGGGACAGGGGCCCCAAAATCAGCCCCAGCATTTT
CDR3: CASSPKGQGPQNQPQHF

V: TRBV11-2
J: TRBJ2-7
D: -
size: -
DNA: TGTGCCAGCAGCCTCCTCTTGGGAAGGGCAGCGAGCGAGCAGTACTTC
CDR3: CASSLLLGRAASEQYF